The table lists the clone carrying this TCR beta chain with a count of one. This specimen belongs to a study of T cells in Graves' hyperthyroidism and ophthalmopathy. Germline V gives CDR1 SGHNT, CDR2 YYREEE (reference sequence). V lost 3 bases and J lost 4; bases outside the gene matches: 4. The CDR3 loop spans 14 amino acids. Amplified TCR beta CDR3 regions derived from RNA transcripts. RT-PCR in the first round (using the HTBI primer set) targeted the TCR CDR3. TCRdb re-analysed the multiplex PCR reads in MiXCR, keeping a single row per CDR3 protein. Among under 450,000 distinct CDR3 sequences listed, about a sixth were seen once.

This chain uses TRBV5-4 with TRBJ2-5; TRBD2 matches at 9 bases. The source material was blood. The source of this sequence is a woman under 30 with Graves' hyperthyroidism. The CDR3 region has the DNA TGTGCCAGCAGCTCTCGGGGACTAGCAGAGACCCAGTACTTC. Encoded protein: CASSSRGLAETQYF. Full variable domain (missing parts from reference TRBV5-4 and TRBJ2-5): ETGVTQSPTHLIKTRGQQVTLRCSSQSGHNTVSWYQQALGQGPQFIFQYYREEENGRGNFPPRFSGLQFPNYSSELNVNALELDDSALYLCASSSRGLAETQYFGPGTRLLVL.